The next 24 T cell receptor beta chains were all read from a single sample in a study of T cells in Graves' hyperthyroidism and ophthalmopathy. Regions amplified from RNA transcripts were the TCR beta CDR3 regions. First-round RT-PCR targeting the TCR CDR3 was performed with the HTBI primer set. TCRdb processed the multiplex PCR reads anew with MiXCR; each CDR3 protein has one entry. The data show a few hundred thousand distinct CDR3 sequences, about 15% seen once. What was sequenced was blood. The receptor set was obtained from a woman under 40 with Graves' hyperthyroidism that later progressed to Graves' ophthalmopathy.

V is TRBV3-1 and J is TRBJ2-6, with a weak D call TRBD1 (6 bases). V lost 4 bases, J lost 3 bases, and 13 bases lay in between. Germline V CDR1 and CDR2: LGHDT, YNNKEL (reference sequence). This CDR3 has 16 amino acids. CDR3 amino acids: CASSRIRGNGANVLTF. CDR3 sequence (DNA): TGTGCCAGCAGCCGCATCAGGGGTAATGGGGCCAACGTCCTGACTTTC.

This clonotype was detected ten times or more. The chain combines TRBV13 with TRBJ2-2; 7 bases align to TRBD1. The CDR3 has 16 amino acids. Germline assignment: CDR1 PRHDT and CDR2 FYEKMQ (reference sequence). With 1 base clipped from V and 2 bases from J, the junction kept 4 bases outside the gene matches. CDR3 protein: CASSLDRQGNTGELFF. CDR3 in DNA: TGTGCCAGCAGCTTAGACCGACAGGGAAACACCGGGGAGCTGTTTTTT.

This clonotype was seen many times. The CDR3 region is CASSLMVGNEQFF. CDR3 coding DNA: TGTGCCAGCAGCTTAATGGTGGGGAATGAGCAGTTCTTC. The chain has TRBV7-2 and TRBJ2-1, with no clear D. The CDR3 has 13 residues. Germline loops: CDR1 SGHTA, CDR2 FQGNSA. Trimming removed 2 bases at V and 7 bases at J, with 9 bases between. Variable domain in full (rest from reference TRBV7-2 and TRBJ2-1): GAGVSQSPSNKVTEKGKDVELRCDPISGHTALYWYRQSLGQGLEFLIYFQGNSAPDKSGLPSDRFSAERTGGSVSTLTIQRTQQEDSAVYLCASSLMVGNEQFFGPGTRLTVL.

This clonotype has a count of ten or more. The CDR3 sequence: CASSPPGARELFF. The CDR3 DNA is TGTGCCAGCAGCCCTCCGGGGGCGCGGGAGCTGTTTTTT. The chain combines TRBV3-1 with TRBJ2-2, with D perhaps given as TRBD1 or TRBD2 (6 bases each). V was cut by 4 bases and J by 9 bases, with 12 bases left in between. The length of the CDR3 is 13 residues. Looked up from germline, CDR1 is LGHDT and CDR2 is YNNKEL (reference sequence). Looking up the rest from reference TRBV3-1 and TRBJ2-2 gives the full variable domain: DTAVSQTPKYLVTQMGNDKSIKCEQNLGHDTMYWYKQDSKKFLKIMFSYNNKELIINETVPNRFSPKSPDKAHLNLHINSLELGDSAVYFCASSPPGARELFFGEGSRLTVL.

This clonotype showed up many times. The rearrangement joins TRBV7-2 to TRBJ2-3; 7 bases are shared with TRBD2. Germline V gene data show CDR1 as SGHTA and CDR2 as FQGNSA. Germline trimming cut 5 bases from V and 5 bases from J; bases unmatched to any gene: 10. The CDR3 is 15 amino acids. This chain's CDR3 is CASSPLAVDGDTQYF. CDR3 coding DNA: TGTGCCAGCAGCCCTCTAGCGGTGGACGGAGATACGCAGTATTTT.

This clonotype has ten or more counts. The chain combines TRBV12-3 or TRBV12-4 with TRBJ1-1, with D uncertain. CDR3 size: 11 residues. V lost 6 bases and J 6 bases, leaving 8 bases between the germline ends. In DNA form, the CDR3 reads TGTGCCAGCAGCCCAGATTCTGAAGCTTTCTTT. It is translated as CASSPDSEAFF.

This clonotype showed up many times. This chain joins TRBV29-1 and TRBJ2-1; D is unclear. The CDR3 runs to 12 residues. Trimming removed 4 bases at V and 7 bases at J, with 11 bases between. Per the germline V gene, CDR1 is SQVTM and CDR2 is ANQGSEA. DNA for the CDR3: TGCAGCGTTGGTGGGCCGGAGAATGAGCAGTTCTTC. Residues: CSVGGPENEQFF.

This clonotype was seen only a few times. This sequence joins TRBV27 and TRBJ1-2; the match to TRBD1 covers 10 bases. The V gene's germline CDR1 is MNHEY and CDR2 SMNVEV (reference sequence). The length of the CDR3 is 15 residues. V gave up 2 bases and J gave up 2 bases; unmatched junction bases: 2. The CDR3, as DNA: TGTGCCAGCAGTTTAATGGGACAGGGGAACTATGGCTACACCTTC. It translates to CASSLMGQGNYGYTF.

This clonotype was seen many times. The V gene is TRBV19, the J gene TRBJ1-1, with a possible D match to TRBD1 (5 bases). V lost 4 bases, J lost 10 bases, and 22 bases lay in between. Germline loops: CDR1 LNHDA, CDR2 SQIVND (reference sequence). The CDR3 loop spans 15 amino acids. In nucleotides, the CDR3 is TGTGCCAGTAGTACCCCAAATCAGGGCTCACTGAGAGCTTTCTTT. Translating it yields CASSTPNQGSLRAFF.

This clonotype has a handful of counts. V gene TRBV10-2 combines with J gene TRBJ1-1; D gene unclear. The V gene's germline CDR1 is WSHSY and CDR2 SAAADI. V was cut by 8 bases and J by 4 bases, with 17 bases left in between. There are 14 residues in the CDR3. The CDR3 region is CASSPTELSTEAFF. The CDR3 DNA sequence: TGCGCCAGCTCTCCGACGGAGCTGAGCACTGAAGCTTTCTTT.

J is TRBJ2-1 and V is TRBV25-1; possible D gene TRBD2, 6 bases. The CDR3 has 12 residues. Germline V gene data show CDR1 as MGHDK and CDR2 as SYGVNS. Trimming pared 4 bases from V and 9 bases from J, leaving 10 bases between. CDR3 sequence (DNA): TGTGCCAGCAGTGTAGAGGGAGGTGAGCAGTTCTTC. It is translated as CASSVEGGEQFF.

The CDR3: CASSSIRTGNNSPLHF. The CDR3 nucleotides are TGTGCCAGCAGTTCAATCCGGACAGGGAATAATTCACCCCTCCACTTT. The chain is built from TRBV27 and TRBJ1-6, with 8 bases lining up with TRBD1. The CDR3 is 16 residues long. J was trimmed by 5 bases and V by 4 bases; bases with no gene match: 7. Germline V lookup: CDR1 MNHEY, CDR2 SMNVEV (reference sequence).

The CDR3 reads CASSLEVARWEQYF. CDR3 nucleotide sequence: TGTGCCAGCAGCTTAGAGGTGGCCCGCTGGGAGCAGTACTTC. This rearrangement joins TRBV7-9 to TRBJ2-7, with D hard to call. V dropped 1 base and J dropped 7 bases, with 14 bases sitting between them. Germline assignment: CDR1 SEHNR and CDR2 FQNEAQ (reference sequence). CDR3 length equals 14 residues.

DNA of the CDR3: TGTGCTAGTGGTTTGGACGGACAGCCCCAAGAGACCCAGTACTTC. Its translation: CASGLDGQPQETQYF. This chain joins TRBV12-5 and TRBJ2-5; D might be TRBD1 (6 bases). The V gene lost 1 base and the J gene lost 1 base, with 10 bases spanning the gap. The CDR3 has 15 residues. Germline CDR1 LGHNT, CDR2 FRNRAP.

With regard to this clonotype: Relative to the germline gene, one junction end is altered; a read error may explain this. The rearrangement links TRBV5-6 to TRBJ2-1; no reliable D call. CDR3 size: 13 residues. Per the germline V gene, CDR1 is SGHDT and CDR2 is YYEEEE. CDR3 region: CASSRTEDNAQFF. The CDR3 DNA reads TGTGCCAGCAGTAGGACCGAAGACAATGCGCAGTTCTTC.

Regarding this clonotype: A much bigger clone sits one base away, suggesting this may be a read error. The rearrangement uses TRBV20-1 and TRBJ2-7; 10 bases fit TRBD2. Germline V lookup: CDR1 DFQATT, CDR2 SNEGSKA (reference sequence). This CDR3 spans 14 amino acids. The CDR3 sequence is CSASETSGTYEQCF. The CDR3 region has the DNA TGCAGTGCTTCTGAAACTAGCGGGACCTACGAGCAGTGCTTC.

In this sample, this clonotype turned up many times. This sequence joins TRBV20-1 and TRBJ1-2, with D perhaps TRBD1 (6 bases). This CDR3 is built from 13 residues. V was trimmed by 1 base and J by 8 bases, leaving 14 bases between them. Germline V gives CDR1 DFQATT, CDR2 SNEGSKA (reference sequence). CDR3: CSARAEGGEGYTF. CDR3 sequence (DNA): TGCAGTGCTAGAGCCGAGGGGGGTGAGGGCTACACCTTC.

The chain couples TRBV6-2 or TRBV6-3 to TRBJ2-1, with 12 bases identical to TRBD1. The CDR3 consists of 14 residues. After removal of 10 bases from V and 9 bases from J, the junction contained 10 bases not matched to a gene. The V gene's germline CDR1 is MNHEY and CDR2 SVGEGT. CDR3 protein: CAISLGTGGGEQFF. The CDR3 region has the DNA TGTGCCATTTCATTAGGGACAGGGGGCGGTGAGCAGTTCTTC.

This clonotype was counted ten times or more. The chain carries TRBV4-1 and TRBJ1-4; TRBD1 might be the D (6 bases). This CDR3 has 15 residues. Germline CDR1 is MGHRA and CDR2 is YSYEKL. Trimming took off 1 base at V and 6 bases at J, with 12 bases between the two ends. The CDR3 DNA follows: TGCGCCAGCAGCCAAGTCCCAGGGGTTTATGAAAAACTGTTTTTT. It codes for CASSQVPGVYEKLFF.

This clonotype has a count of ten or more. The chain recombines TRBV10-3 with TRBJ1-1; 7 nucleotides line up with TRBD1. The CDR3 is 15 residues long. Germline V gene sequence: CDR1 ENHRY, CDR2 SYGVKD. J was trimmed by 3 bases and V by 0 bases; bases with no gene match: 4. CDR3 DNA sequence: TGTGCCATCAGTGAGTCAAGCAGGGGGTACACTGAAGCTTTCTTT. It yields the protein CAISESSRGYTEAFF.

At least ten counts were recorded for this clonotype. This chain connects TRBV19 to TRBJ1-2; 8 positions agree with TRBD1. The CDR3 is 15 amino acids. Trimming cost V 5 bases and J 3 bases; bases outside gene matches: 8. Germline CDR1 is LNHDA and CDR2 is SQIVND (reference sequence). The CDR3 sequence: CASSLTTGADYGYTF. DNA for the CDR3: TGTGCCAGTAGTCTCACGACAGGGGCGGACTATGGCTACACCTTC.

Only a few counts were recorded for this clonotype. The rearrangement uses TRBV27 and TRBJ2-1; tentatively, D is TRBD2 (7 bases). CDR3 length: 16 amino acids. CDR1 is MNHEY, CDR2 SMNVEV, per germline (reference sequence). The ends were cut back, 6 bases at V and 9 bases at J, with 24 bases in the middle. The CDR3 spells CASSPWGASGEGEQFF. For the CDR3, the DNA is TGTGCCAGCAGCCCTTGGGGGGCCTCAGGGGAGGGTGAGCAGTTCTTC.

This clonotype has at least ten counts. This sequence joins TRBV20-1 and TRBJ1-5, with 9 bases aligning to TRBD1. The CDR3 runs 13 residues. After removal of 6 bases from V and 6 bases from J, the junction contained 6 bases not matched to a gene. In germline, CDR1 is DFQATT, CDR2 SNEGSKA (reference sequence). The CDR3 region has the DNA TGCAGTGCGGGGGCGACAGGGGGTCAGCCCCAGCATTTT. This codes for CSAGATGGQPQHF.

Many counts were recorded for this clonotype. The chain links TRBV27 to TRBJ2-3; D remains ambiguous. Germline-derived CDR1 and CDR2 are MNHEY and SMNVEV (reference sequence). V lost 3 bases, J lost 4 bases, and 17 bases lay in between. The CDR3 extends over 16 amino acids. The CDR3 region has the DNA TGTGCCAGCAGTTTCTCACCCCCCGGTATGGCAGATACGCAGTATTTT. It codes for CASSFSPPGMADTQYF.